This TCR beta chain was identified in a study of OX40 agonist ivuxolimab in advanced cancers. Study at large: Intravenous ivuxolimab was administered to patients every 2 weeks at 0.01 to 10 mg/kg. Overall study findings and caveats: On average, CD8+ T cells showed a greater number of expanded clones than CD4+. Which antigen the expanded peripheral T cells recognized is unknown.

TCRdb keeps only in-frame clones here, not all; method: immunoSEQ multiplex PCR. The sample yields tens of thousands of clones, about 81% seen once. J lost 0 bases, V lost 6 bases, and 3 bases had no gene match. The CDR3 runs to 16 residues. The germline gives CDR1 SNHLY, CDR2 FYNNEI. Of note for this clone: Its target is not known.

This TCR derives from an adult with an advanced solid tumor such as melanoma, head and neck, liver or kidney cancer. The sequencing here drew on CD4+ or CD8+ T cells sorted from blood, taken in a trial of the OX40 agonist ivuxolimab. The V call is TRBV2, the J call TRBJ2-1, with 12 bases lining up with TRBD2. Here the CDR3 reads CASSQTSGSSYNEQFF. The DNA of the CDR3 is TGTGCCAGCAGCCAGACTAGCGGGAGCTCCTACAATGAGCAGTTCTTC.